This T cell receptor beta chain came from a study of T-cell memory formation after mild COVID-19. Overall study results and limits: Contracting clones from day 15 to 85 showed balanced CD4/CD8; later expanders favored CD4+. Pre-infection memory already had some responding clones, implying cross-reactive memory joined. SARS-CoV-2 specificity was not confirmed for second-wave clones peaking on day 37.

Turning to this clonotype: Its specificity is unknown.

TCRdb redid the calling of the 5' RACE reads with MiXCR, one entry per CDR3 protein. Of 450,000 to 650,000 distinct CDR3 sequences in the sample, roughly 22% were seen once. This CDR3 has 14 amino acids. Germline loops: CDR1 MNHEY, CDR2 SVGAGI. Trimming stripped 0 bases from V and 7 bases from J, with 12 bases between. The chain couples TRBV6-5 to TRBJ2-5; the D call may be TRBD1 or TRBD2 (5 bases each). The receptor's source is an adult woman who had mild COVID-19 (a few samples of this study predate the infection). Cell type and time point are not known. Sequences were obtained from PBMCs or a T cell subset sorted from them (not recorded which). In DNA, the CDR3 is TGTGCCAGCAGTTACTCGGGGCAGAGGGGGACCCAGTACTTC. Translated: CASSYSGQRGTQYF.